The source of this T cell receptor (beta chain) is a study of control samples from healthy donors and cancer patients. Germline-derived CDR1 and CDR2 are LGHDT and YNNKEL (reference sequence). Trimming cost V 4 bases and J 9 bases; bases outside gene matches: 2. The CDR3 totals 14 residues. Clones were read by immunoSEQ multiplex PCR, and TCRdb kept only the in-frame ones, dropping some. The repertoire consists of about 270,000 clones, with more than 65% occurring once and the leading ten covering less than 15%. In its sample, this clone was seen once. Other DNA sequences of this sample code for an identical CDR3.

The TCR sequence derives from a woman aged 55 to 70 with lung cancer. The chain is built from TRBV3-1 (or the pseudogene TRBV3-2) and TRBJ2-1; 14 bases are shared with TRBD2. Input material: PBMCs. Here the CDR3 DNA reads TGTGCCAGCAGCCCCGGACTAGCGGGAGGTGAGCAGTTCTTC. It translates to CASSPGLAGGEQFF.